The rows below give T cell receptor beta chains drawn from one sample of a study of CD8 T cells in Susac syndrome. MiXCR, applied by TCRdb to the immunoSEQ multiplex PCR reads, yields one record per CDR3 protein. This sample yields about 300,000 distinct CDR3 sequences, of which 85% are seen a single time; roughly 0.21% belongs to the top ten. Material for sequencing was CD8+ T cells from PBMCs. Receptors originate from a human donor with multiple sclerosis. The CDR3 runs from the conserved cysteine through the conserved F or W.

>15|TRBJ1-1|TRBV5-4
CASSDRDYLNTEAFF
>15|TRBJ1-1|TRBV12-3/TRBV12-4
CASSPRGGQGTEAFF
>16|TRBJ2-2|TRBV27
CASSPIAFAATGELFF
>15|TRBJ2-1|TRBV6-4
CASSAGTASWDEQFF
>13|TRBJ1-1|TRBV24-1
CATSDFAGTEAFF
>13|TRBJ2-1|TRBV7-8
CASSPRVFNEQFF
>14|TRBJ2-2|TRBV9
CASSPDRATGELFF
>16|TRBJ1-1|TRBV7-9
CASSLGVGGSGTEAFF
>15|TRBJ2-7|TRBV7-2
CASSLAAAYTYEQYF
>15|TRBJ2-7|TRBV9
CASSLGDRGSYEQYF
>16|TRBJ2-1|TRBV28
CASSSNRALGYNEQFF
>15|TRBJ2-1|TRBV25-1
CASSEKTPSYNEQFF
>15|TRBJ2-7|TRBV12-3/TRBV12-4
CASSQGGGGYYEQYF
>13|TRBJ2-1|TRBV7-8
CASSLAPANEQFF
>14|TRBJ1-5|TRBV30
CAWSVTWGNQPQHF